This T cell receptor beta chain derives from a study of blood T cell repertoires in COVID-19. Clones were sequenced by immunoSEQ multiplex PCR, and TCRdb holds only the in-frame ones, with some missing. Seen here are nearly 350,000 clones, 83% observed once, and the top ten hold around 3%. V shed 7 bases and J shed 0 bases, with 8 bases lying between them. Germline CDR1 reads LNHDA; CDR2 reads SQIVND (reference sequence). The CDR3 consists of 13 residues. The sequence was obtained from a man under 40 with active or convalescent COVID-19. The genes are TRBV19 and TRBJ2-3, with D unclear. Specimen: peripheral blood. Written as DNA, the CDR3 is TGTGCCAGTACCCGGTCTAGCACAGATACGCAGTATTTT. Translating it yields CASTRSSTDTQYF. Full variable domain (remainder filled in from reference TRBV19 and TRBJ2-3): DGGITQSPKYLFRKEGQNVTLSCEQNLNHDAMYWYRQDPGQGLRLIYYSQIVNDFQKGDIAEGYSVSREKKESFPLTVTSAQKNPTAFYLCASTRSSTDTQYFGPGTRLTVL.